This is a list of T cell receptor beta chains from one sample in a study of Graves' ophthalmopathy and Graves' hyperthyroidism. From the multiplex PCR reads, TCRdb called clonotypes with MiXCR, one entry per CDR3 protein. The repertoire includes around 400,000 distinct CDR3 sequences, approximately 20% of them detected once, and around 1.5% sits in the top ten. Sequencing was performed on peripheral blood. The receptor source for this set is a woman in her late teens or twenties with Graves' ophthalmopathy. Each CDR3 is given with its conserved first and last residue. The D gene is left open where the match is weak. A clone size is listed for some rows: how often the clone was seen (once, few, many), or a class if it is expanded.

v_gene	len	j_gene	abundance	d_gene	CDR3aa	CDR3nt
TRBV12-3/TRBV12-4	11	TRBJ1-2	few	NA	CASLGNYGYTF	TGTGCCAGCCTGGGGAACTATGGCTACACCTTC
TRBV6-2/TRBV6-3	13	TRBJ2-7	many	NA	CASSYTRRTEQYF	TGTGCCAGCAGTTACACCAGGCGGACCGAGCAGTACTTC
TRBV7-2	14	TRBJ1-3	many	NA	CASSFKGFGNTIYF	TGTGCCAGCAGCTTTAAGGGATTTGGAAACACCATATATTTT
TRBV4-3	14	TRBJ2-7	many	NA	CASSQGRNSYEQYF	TGCGCCAGCAGCCAAGGGAGGAACTCCTACGAGCAGTACTTC
TRBV19	13	TRBJ2-7	many	NA	CASSPGHNYEQYF	TGTGCCAGTAGTCCCGGACATAACTACGAGCAGTACTTC
TRBV6-2/TRBV6-3	15	TRBJ2-2	many	NA	CASSLVLANTGELFF	TGTGCCAGCAGTTTGGTACTTGCGAACACCGGGGAGCTGTTTTTT
TRBV9	15	TRBJ2-7	many	NA	CASAPGWGFSYEQYF	TGTGCCAGCGCCCCCGGGTGGGGTTTCTCCTACGAGCAGTACTTC
TRBV28	16	TRBJ2-5	NA	TRBD2	CASSLSPGGFEETQYF	TGTGCCAGCAGTCTCTCCCCCGGGGGGTTTGAAGAGACCCAGTACTTC
TRBV6-1	13	TRBJ2-2	NA	NA	CASHTRGTGELFF	TGTGCCAGTCACACCCGGGGTACCGGGGAGCTGTTTTTT
TRBV7-2	14	TRBJ1-6	NA	NA	CASREAGYNSPLHF	TGTGCCAGCAGGGAAGCAGGGTACAATTCACCCCTCCACTTT
TRBV6-2/TRBV6-3	16	TRBJ2-7	few	NA	CASNSIEQPSSYEQYF	TGTGCCAGCAACTCTATCGAACAACCAAGTTCCTACGAGCAGTACTTC
TRBV7-2	13	TRBJ2-7	many	TRBD2	CASSLLAGYEQYF	TGTGCCAGCAGTCTACTAGCGGGCTACGAGCAGTACTTC
TRBV19	15	TRBJ1-2	many	TRBD1	CASSPPGQARYGYTF	TGTGCCAGTAGTCCCCCGGGACAGGCCCGATATGGCTACACCTTC
TRBV6-2/TRBV6-3	15	TRBJ1-1	many	TRBD1	CASRYTGTVKTEAFF	TGTGCCAGCAGGTATACCGGGACAGTAAAAACTGAAGCTTTCTTT
TRBV6-2/TRBV6-3	13	TRBJ2-2	many	NA	CASSRENTGELFF	TGTGCCAGCAGTCGGGAGAACACCGGGGAGCTGTTTTTT
TRBV7-6	17	TRBJ2-2	many	TRBD2	CASSLPSGRANTGELFF	TGTGCCAGCAGCCTCCCTAGCGGGAGGGCGAACACCGGGGAGCTGTTTTTT
TRBV12-3/TRBV12-4	12	TRBJ1-1	many	NA	CASSPRVTEAFF	TGTGCCAGCAGCCCCAGGGTCACTGAAGCTTTCTTT
TRBV6-2/TRBV6-3	13	TRBJ1-2	many	NA	CASSYSGSGGYTF	TGTGCCAGCAGTTACTCAGGATCCGGCGGCTACACCTTC
TRBV4-1	18	TRBJ2-2	many	TRBD1	CASSHLGTAESNTGELFF	TGCGCCAGCAGCCATTTGGGGACAGCGGAATCAAACACCGGGGAGCTGTTTTTT
TRBV6-5	13	TRBJ2-7	many	NA	CASSSFGTYEQYF	TGTGCCAGCAGTTCCTTTGGGACCTACGAGCAGTACTTC
TRBV6-5	13	TRBJ2-5	many	TRBD2	CASSSPGGETQYF	TGTGCCAGCAGTTCCCCCGGGGGGGAGACCCAGTACTTC
TRBV28	18	TRBJ1-5	many	NA	CASSLTLDRVRTNQPQHF	TGTGCCAGCAGTTTAACCTTGGACCGCGTTCGAACCAATCAGCCCCAGCATTTT
TRBV7-3	15	TRBJ1-1	many	TRBD1	CASSFQGQGAREAFF	TGTGCCAGCAGCTTTCAGGGACAGGGCGCAAGGGAAGCTTTCTTT